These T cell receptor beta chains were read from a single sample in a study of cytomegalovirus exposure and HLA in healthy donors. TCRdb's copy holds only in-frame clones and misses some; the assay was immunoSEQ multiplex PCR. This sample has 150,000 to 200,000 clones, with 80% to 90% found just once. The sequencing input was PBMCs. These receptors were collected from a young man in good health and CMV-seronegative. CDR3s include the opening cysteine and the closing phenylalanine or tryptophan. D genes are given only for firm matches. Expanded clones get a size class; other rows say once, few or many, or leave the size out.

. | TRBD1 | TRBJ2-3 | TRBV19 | CASSYYENWDRGTDTQYF | TGTGCCAGTAGCTACTATGAGAATTGGGACAGGGGAACAGATACGCAGTATTTT
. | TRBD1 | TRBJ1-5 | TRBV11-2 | CASSLGTGATQPQHF | TGTGCCAGCAGCTTGGGTACAGGGGCCACACAGCCCCAGCATTTT
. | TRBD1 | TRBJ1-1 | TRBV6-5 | CASRTGENTEAFF | TGTGCCAGCAGGACAGGGGAGAACACTGAAGCTTTCTTT
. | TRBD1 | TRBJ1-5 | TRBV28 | CASRREQGRNQPQHF | TGTGCCAGCAGGAGGGAACAGGGGCGCAATCAGCCCCAGCATTTT
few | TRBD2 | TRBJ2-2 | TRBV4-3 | CASSQDLTSGTSGELFF | TGCGCCAGCAGCCAAGATCTGACTAGCGGGACGAGCGGGGAGCTGTTTTTT
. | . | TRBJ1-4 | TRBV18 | CASSPPTGREKLFF | TGTGCCAGCTCACCACCGACTGGGAGGGAAAAACTGTTTTTT
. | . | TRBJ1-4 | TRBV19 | CASRREKLFF | TGTGCCAGTAGGAGGGAAAAACTGTTTTTT
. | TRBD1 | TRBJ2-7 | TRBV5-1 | CASSFQGADAYEQYF | TGCGCCAGCAGTTTCCAGGGGGCGGACGCCTACGAGCAGTACTTC
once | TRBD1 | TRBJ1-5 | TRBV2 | CASSVQGENQPQHF | TGTGCCAGCAGTGTACAGGGGGAAAATCAGCCCCAGCATTTT
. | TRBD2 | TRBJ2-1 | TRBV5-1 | CASSLAPSGGYNEQFF | TGCGCCAGCAGCTTGGCCCCTAGCGGGGGTTACAATGAGCAGTTCTTC
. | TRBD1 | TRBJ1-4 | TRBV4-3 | CASSQGWGQGIANEKLFF | TGCGCCAGCAGCCAAGGGTGGGGACAGGGTATCGCTAATGAAAAACTGTTTTTT
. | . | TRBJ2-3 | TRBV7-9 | CSSSLNRVTLTDTQYF | TGTTCCAGCAGTTTAAACAGGGTTACCCTTACAGATACGCAGTATTTT
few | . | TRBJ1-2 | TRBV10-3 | CAISGGGPSGGYTF | TGTGCCATCAGTGGAGGCGGGCCTAGCGGTGGCTACACCTTC
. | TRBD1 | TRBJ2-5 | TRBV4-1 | CASSQGQGAPQYF | TGCGCCAGCAGCCAGGGACAGGGGGCCCCCCAGTACTTC
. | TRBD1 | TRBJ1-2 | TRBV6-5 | CASRAGQGSLDTF | TGTGCCAGCAGAGCCGGACAGGGGAGTTTGGACACCTTC
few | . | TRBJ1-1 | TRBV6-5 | CASTAGQFSEAFF | TGTGCCAGCACCGCCGGACAGTTCAGTGAAGCTTTCTTT
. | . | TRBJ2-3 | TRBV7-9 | CASTDGGPWYF | TGTGCCAGCACCGACGGCGGGCCTTGGTATTTT
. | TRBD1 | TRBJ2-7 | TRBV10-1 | CASRMTGGVFYEQYF | TGCGCCAGCAGGATGACAGGGGGCGTTTTCTACGAGCAGTACTTC
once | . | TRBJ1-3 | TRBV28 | CASTGGAGNTIYF | TGTGCCAGCACCGGAGGGGCTGGAAACACCATATATTTT
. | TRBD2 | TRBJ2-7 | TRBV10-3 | CAISERTSGSEGYEQYF | TGTGCCATCAGTGAAAGGACTAGCGGGAGTGAAGGCTACGAGCAGTACTTC
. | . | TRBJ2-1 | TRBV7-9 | CASSQVLSYNEQFF | TGTGCCAGCAGCCAGGTCCTATCCTACAATGAGCAGTTCTTC
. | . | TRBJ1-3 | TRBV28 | CASSPLQKRLGSGNTIYF | TGTGCCAGCAGCCCGCTTCAGAAGCGGCTGGGCTCTGGAAACACCATATATTTT
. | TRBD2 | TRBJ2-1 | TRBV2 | CASRGTSGRVGEQFF | TGTGCCAGCAGGGGGACTAGCGGGAGGGTGGGTGAGCAGTTCTTC
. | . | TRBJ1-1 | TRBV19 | CASHPLGGDLEAFF | TGTGCCAGCCATCCTTTGGGGGGGGACCTTGAAGCTTTCTTT
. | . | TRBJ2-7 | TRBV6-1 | CASSEDAGAPPKQYF | TGTGCCAGCAGTGAAGATGCAGGGGCGCCCCCAAAGCAGTACTTC
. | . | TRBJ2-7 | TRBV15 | CATSNEQGAYEQYF | TGTGCCACCAGCAACGAACAGGGAGCCTACGAGCAGTACTTC
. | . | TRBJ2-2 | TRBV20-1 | CSFDSAGELFF | TGCAGCTTCGATTCAGCCGGGGAGCTGTTTTTT
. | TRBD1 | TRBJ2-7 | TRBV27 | CASSLLGQGNYEQYF | TGTGCCAGCTCCTTATTAGGACAGGGTAATTACGAGCAGTACTTC
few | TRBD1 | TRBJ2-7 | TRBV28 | CASSSAGQGVGEQYF | TGTGCCAGCAGTTCCGCGGGACAGGGGGTGGGGGAGCAGTACTTC
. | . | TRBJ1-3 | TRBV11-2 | CASSFAGYGNTIYF | TGTGCCAGCAGCTTCGCAGGGTATGGAAACACCATATATTTT
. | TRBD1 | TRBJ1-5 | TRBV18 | CASSPGTGPLGNQPQHF | TGTGCCAGCTCACCCGGGACAGGGCCGTTAGGGAATCAGCCCCAGCATTTT
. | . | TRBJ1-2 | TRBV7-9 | CASSPVQGIRPYTF | TGTGCCAGCAGCCCGGTGCAGGGAATCCGCCCCTACACCTTC
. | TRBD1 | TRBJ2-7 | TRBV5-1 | CASSPTGQGTSYEQYF | TGCGCCAGCAGCCCCACCGGACAGGGGACCTCATACGAGCAGTACTTC
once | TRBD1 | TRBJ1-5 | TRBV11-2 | CASSPDREGQPQHF | TGTGCCAGCAGCCCGGACAGGGAGGGTCAGCCCCAGCATTTT
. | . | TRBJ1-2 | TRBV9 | CASSVVAERHGYTF | TGTGCCAGCAGCGTAGTCGCCGAGAGGCATGGCTACACCTTC
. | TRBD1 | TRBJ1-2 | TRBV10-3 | CAINPGQPYNYGYTF | TGTGCCATCAATCCGGGACAGCCCTATAACTATGGCTACACCTTC
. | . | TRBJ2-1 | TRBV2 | CASTAATYNEQFF | TGTGCCAGCACCGCGGCGACTTACAATGAGCAGTTCTTC
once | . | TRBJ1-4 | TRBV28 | CASSPQGLANEKLFF | TGTGCCAGCAGTCCCCAGGGGTTGGCTAATGAAAAACTGTTTTTT
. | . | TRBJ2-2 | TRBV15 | CATSRGSMGLWAGELFF | TGTGCCACCAGCAGAGGGTCCATGGGACTTTGGGCCGGGGAGCTGTTTTTT
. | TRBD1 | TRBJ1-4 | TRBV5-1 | CASSGTGGPNEKLFF | TGCGCCAGCAGCGGAACAGGGGGCCCAAATGAAAAACTGTTTTTT
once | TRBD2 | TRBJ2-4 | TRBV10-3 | CAISEFGGRDKNIQYF | TGTGCCATCAGTGAGTTCGGCGGGAGGGATAAAAACATTCAGTACTTC
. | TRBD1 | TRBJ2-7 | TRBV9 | CASSVGGTGAYEQYF | TGTGCCAGCAGCGTAGGGGGGACAGGCGCCTACGAGCAGTACTTC
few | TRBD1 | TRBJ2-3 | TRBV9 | CASSGRGGTGISTDTQYF | TGTGCCAGCAGCGGACGAGGGGGGACAGGGATTAGCACAGATACGCAGTATTTT
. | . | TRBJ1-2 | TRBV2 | CASDSSADYGYTF | TGTGCCAGCGACAGCTCCGCCGACTATGGCTACACCTTC
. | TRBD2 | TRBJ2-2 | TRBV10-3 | CAIRTSGGATGELFF | TGTGCCATCAGGACGAGCGGGGGGGCAACCGGGGAGCTGTTTTTT
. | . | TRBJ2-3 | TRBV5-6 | CASSSKARRGGTDTQYF | TGTGCCAGCAGCTCCAAGGCCAGGCGGGGAGGCACAGATACGCAGTATTTT
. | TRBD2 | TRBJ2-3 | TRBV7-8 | CASSPRSGRKHTQYF | TGTGCCAGCAGCCCCCGTAGCGGGAGGAAGCATACGCAGTATTTT
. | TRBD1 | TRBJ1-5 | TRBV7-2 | CASSLGRGPGQPQHF | TGTGCCAGCAGCTTAGGAAGGGGGCCTGGTCAGCCCCAGCATTTT
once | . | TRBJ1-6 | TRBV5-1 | CASSLEEVDYNSPLHF | TGCGCCAGCAGCTTGGAGGAGGTGGACTATAATTCACCCCTCCACTTT
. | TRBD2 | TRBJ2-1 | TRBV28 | CASTPDGREVSYNEQFF | TGTGCCAGCACCCCGGATGGGCGGGAGGTATCCTACAATGAGCAGTTCTTC
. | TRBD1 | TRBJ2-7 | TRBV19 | CASTPSRGPYEQYF | TGTGCCAGTACCCCCAGCAGGGGGCCCTACGAGCAGTACTTC
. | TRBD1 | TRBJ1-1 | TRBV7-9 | CSSLTRGQGQTEAFF | TGTTCCAGCCTAACGCGGGGACAGGGACAAACTGAAGCTTTCTTT
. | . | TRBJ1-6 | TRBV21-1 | CASSNWGPSYNSPLHF | TGTGCCAGCAGCAATTGGGGGCCATCCTATAATTCACCCCTCCACTTT
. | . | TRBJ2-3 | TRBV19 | CASSIRDTQYF | TGTGCCAGTAGTATCCGGGATACGCAGTATTTT
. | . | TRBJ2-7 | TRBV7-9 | CASSPTGGAEQYF | TGTGCCAGCAGCCCAACCGGCGGGGCCGAGCAGTACTTC
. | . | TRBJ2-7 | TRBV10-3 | CAISGQAMTYEQYF | TGTGCCATCAGTGGGCAGGCCATGACCTACGAGCAGTACTTC
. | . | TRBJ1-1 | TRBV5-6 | CASSSTVAQNTEAFF | TGTGCCAGCAGCTCAACGGTAGCCCAAAACACTGAAGCTTTCTTT